This T cell receptor beta chain was retrieved from a study of cytomegalovirus exposure and HLA in healthy donors. Vbeta (60) and Jbeta (13) primers were used in the PCR. Only in-frame clones appear in the TCRdb table, and some are missing; sequencing was by immunoSEQ multiplex PCR. The sample contains about 220,000 clones, 75% to 90% of which appear only once. General study findings and limits: A later analysis linked a missense variant in DCLRE1C to the trimming of TCR beta V and J genes.

This clone was recorded only once. Its target is not known. This CDR3 has 17 residues. Germline values: CDR1 SGDLS, CDR2 YYNGEE. Trimming at V came to 4 bases and at J to 5 bases, leaving 10 bases not matched to a gene. The receptor's source is a boy between 2 and 10 years old in good health and CMV-seronegative. The sample consisted of PBMCs. The genes are TRBV9 and TRBJ2-5; 14 nucleotides align to TRBD2. CDR3: CASSPGTSGGGGETQYF. CDR3 DNA sequence: TGTGCCAGCAGCCCCGGGACTAGCGGGGGAGGCGGCGAGACCCAGTACTTC. The variable domain in full, with the rest retrieved from reference TRBV9 and TRBJ2-5, is DSGVTQTPKHLITATGQRVTLRCSPRSGDLSVYWYQQSLDQGLQFLIQYYNGEERAKGNILERFSAQQFPDLHSELNLSSLELGDSALYFCASSPGTSGGGGETQYFGPGTRLLVL.